The clone carrying this T cell receptor beta chain occurred a few times. Sequenced by immunoSEQ multiplex PCR; TCRdb stores in-frame clones only, minus some. The table shows 200,000 to 250,000 clones, with 86% occurring only once. CDR3 length: 15 residues. With 2 bases clipped from V and 7 bases from J, the junction kept 4 bases outside the gene matches. Germline assignment: CDR1 SNHLY and CDR2 FYNNEI. The entry originates in a study of blood T cell repertoires in COVID-19. Study in general: Both acute and convalescent COVID-19 samples were obtained from the United States, Italy and Spain. T cells, B-cell-depleted T cells, or PBMCs provided the cDNA or gDNA that served as material.

V usage is TRBV2 and J usage is TRBJ2-1, with 11 bases aligning to TRBD2. The sequence was obtained from a man older than 75 with acute or convalescent COVID-19. Sequencing was done on a sample of peripheral blood. The CDR3 DNA reads as TGTGCCAGCAGTGAAAATGTAGCGGGAGGGAATGAGCAGTTCTTC. As protein: CASSENVAGGNEQFF.